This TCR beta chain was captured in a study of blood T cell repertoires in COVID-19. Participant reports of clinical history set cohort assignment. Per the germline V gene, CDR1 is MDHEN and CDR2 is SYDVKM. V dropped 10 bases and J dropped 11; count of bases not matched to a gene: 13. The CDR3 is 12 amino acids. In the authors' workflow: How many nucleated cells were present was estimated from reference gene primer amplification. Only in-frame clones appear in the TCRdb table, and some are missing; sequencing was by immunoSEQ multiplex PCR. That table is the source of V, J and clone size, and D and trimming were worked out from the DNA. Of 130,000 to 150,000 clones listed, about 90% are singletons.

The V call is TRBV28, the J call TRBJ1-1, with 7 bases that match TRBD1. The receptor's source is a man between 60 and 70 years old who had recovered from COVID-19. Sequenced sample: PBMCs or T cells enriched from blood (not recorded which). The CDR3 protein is CATKPTGVKAFF. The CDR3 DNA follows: TGTGCCACCAAACCCACAGGGGTAAAGGCTTTCTTT.